The next 5 T cell receptor beta chains were all read from a single sample in a study of cytomegalovirus exposure and HLA in healthy donors. The PCR employed 60 Vbeta primers together with 13 Jbeta primers. The assay was immunoSEQ multiplex PCR, and TCRdb's table has in-frame clones only and misses some. The sample holds over 95,000 clones, more than 65% seen once. What was sequenced was PBMCs. Receptor source: a man between 35 and 55 years old in good health and CMV-seropositive.

This clone was seen a few times. The chain has TRBV5-3 and TRBJ1-5, with D perhaps TRBD1 (6 bases). TRBV5-3 is filed as an ORF, its function uncertain. The length of the CDR3 is 15 residues. The V end lost 2 bases, the J end lost 6 bases, and 15 bases lay between the germline ends. CDR3 loop: CARSFKEGGSQPQHF. The CDR3 DNA is TGTGCCAGAAGCTTTAAGGAGGGGGGGAGTCAGCCCCAGCATTTT.

The V call is TRBV11-2, the J call TRBJ2-7; possible D gene TRBD2, 6 bases. CDR1 and CDR2 (germline): SGHAT, FQNNGV. The CDR3 loop spans 17 amino acids. Trimming stripped 5 bases from V and 0 bases from J, with 20 bases between. The CDR3 loop reads CASSRSGRGQSSYEQYF. The CDR3 DNA follows: TGTGCCAGCAGCCGGTCGGGGCGGGGCCAGAGCTCCTACGAGCAGTACTTC. The variable domain in full, with the rest retrieved from reference TRBV11-2 and TRBJ2-7, is EAGVAQSPRYKIIEKRQSVAFWCNPISGHATLYWYQQILGQGPKLLIQFQNNGVVDDSQLPKDRFSAERLKGVDSTLKIQPAKLEDSAVYLCASSRSGRGQSSYEQYFGPGTRLTVT.

The V gene is TRBV4-3, the J gene TRBJ2-6; a weak D match, TRBD1 (5 bases). This CDR3 region has 16 residues. V was trimmed by 2 bases and J by 0 bases, leaving 8 bases between them. The germline V gene encodes CDR1 LGHNA and CDR2 YSLEER. As DNA, the CDR3 is TGCGCCAGCAGCCAAACAGGTTACTCTGGGGCCAACGTCCTGACTTTC. Encoded protein: CASSQTGYSGANVLTF.

J is TRBJ1-5 and V is TRBV19, with D perhaps matching TRBD1 (6 bases). In germline, CDR1 is LNHDA, CDR2 SQIVND (reference sequence). V lost 6 bases to trimming and J lost 2 bases, with 20 bases between them. The CDR3 has 17 residues. The CDR3 region is CASRGEGGRGGNQPQHF. CDR3 nucleotide sequence: TGTGCCAGTAGGGGGGAGGGAGGCAGGGGCGGCAATCAGCCCCAGCATTTT. Using reference TRBV19 and TRBJ1-5 for the parts outside the CDR3, the full variable domain is DGGITQSPKYLFRKEGQNVTLSCEQNLNHDAMYWYRQDPGQGLRLIYYSQIVNDFQKGDIAEGYSVSREKKESFPLTVTSAQKNPTAFYLCASRGEGGRGGNQPQHFGDGTRLSIL.

This clone was picked up one time. The chain has TRBV5-6 and TRBJ2-3; 9 bases align to TRBD2. This CDR3 region has 15 residues. V lost 0 bases, J lost 4 bases, and 3 bases stayed unmatched. CDR1 is SGHDT and CDR2 is YYEEEE in the germline V gene. CDR3 loop: CASSLVAGAPDTQYF. In nucleotides, the CDR3 is TGTGCCAGCAGCTTGGTAGCGGGGGCCCCAGATACGCAGTATTTT.